The present TCR beta chain was sequenced within a study of metastatic and nonmetastatic thyroid tumors. Study overall: Both malignant and benign thyroid patients supplied peripheral blood and tumor or nodule tissue samples, across which the repertoires of these patients were then compared. Broader study findings: Malignant thyroid tumors reportedly had TCR beta diversity that was significantly higher than in benign nodules, in blood and tumor.

In the study's own analysis: The study took CDR3 differences across clinicopathological groups and made a distant-metastasis classifier for papillary thyroid cancer from them. MiXCR re-clonotyped the PCR reads for TCRdb. TCRdb's processing, not the authors', yielded these V and J calls. The sample shows about 21,000 clones, 25% to 30% of them seen only once. Each patient went into thyroid surgery without having received any treatment. This CDR3 has 12 amino acids. V lost 4 bases and J lost 3; bases outside the gene matches: 3. CDR1 is GTSNPN, CDR2 SVGIG, per germline (reference sequence). Comment on this clone: Its target is unknown.

V and J are TRBV30 and TRBJ2-7, with 7 bases lining up with TRBD1. Sequencing input: blood. The sequence derives from a female donor with papillary thyroid cancer or a benign thyroid nodule (not recorded which). Some clones in this sample may be carry-over from other donors' samples. CDR3 nucleotides: TGTGCCTGGACAGGGGGAAACTACGAGCAGTACTTC. As protein: CAWTGGNYEQYF.